This T cell receptor (beta chain) originates from a study of shared clonotypes between healthy human individuals. Germline loops: CDR1 PRHDT, CDR2 FYEKMQ (reference sequence). Trimming cost V 5 bases and J 5 bases, with 15 bases left between them. The CDR3 totals 14 residues. Study-wide results and limits: Relative to clonotypes present in all four donors, those not shared had lower generation probabilities.

All donors qualified as healthy HIV-negative adults and had experienced no recent acute infections or vaccinations. Together with CD45RO+ cells, CCR7-negative CD45RA+ TemRA cells were included in CD8 memory. This clone has just one count. No antigen is known for it. Replicate PCRs from sorted subsets contained 200 ng DNA, which is some 30,000 T cell genomes. This table comes from immunoSEQ multiplex PCR, and its TCRdb copy is limited to in-frame clones, with some not included. The sample comprises about 320,000 clones, about nine tenths of which are singletons, and 16% rests with the top ten. Sequencing was done on a sample of memory CD8+ T cells sorted from blood. Stated subset: CD45RO+ cells pooled with CCR7-negative TemRA cells. The receptor comes from a man younger than 35 in good health. This rearrangement joins TRBV13 to TRBJ1-1, with a tentative D call TRBD1 (5 bases). The CDR3 protein is CASSLDRTRTEAFF. CDR3 bases: TGTGCCAGCAGCCTCGACAGAACTCGGACTGAAGCTTTCTTT.